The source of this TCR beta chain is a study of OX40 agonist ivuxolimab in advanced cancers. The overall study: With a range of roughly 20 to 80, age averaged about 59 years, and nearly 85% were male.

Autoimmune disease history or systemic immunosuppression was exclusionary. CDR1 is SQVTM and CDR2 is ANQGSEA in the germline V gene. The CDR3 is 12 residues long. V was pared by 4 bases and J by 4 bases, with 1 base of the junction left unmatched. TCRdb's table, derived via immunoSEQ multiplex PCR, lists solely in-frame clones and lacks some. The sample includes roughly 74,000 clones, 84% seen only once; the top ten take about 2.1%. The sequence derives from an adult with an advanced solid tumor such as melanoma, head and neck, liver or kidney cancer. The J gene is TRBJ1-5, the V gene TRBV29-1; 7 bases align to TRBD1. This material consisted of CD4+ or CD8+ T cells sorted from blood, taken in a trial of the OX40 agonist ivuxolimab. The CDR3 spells CSVGTGNQPQHF. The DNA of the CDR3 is TGCAGCGTTGGGACAGGTAATCAGCCCCAGCATTTT.